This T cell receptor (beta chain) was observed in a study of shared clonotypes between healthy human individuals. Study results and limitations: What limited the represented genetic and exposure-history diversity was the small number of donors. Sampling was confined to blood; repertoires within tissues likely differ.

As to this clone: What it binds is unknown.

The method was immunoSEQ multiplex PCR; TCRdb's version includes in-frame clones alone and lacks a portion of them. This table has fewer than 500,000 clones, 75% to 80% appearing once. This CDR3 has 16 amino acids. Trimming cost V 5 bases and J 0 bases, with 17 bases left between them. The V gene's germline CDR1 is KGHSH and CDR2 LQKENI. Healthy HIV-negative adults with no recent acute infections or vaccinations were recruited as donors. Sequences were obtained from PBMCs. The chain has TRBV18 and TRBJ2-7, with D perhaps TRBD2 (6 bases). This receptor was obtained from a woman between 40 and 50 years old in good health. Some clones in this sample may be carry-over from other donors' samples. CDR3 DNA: TGTGCCAGCTCAGCCAGTCGGGGGACGAGCTCCTACGAGCAGTACTTC. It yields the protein CASSASRGTSSYEQYF. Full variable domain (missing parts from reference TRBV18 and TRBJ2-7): NAGVMQNPRHLVRRRGQEARLRCSPMKGHSHVYWYRQLPEEGLKFMVYLQKENIIDESGMPKERFSAEFPKEGPSILRIQQVVRGDSAAYFCASSASRGTSSYEQYFGPGTRLTVT.